This TCR beta chain is from a study of cytomegalovirus exposure and HLA in healthy donors. Study-wide points: By a later analysis, the bulk of CMV-associated TCR beta chains appeared HLA-restricted. An assumption of roughly uniform sequencing depth across donors underlay the presence/absence analyses. Rarity characterized most TCR sequences, yet some public TCRs appeared in many donors.

The PCR had 60 Vbeta and 13 Jbeta primers. This table comes from immunoSEQ multiplex PCR, and its TCRdb copy is limited to in-frame clones, with some not included. The sample yields roughly 190,000 clones, around three quarters seen once. Comment on this clone: The antigen is not known.

The sequence was collected from a woman in her 30s in good health and CMV-seronegative. Sequencing used PBMCs.

The CDR3 DNA follows: TGTGCCAGTACCCCACGGCAGGGAAACGAAAAACTGTTTTTT. The encoded protein is CASTPRQGNEKLFF. The chain links TRBV19 to TRBJ1-4, with D possibly being TRBD1 (5 bases). The germline V gene encodes CDR1 LNHDA and CDR2 SQIVND (reference sequence). CDR3 size: 14 residues. The germline V and J ends were trimmed by 7 bases and 8 bases, with 17 bases remaining between them.